This T cell receptor (beta chain) was retrieved from a study of identifying expanded T cells in peripheral blood. General observations from the study: Technical replicates showed about 1.2 changed clones; about 2 weeks 15 to 20; four weeks 19. Clone count variance between roughly 2-week samples rose with total template count.

Some clones are missing from TCRdb's copy, which holds only in-frame ones; the method was immunoSEQ multiplex PCR. The sample lists more than 80,000 clones; 70% to 90% were seen once. Trimming removed 6 bases at V and 0 bases at J, with 11 bases between. Germline CDR1 and CDR2: SQVTM and ANQGSEA. The CDR3 is 13 amino acids. During the collection period, no donor immune events like infections were recorded. As for this clone: The antigen is undetermined.

Sequenced material: blood. The clonotype comes from a person aged 18-70 years in good health. The chain is built from TRBV29-1 and TRBJ1-1; D gene unclear. CDR3 nucleotide sequence: TGCAGCGTGAAAATTGGGGTGAACACTGAAGCTTTCTTT. Protein product: CSVKIGVNTEAFF.